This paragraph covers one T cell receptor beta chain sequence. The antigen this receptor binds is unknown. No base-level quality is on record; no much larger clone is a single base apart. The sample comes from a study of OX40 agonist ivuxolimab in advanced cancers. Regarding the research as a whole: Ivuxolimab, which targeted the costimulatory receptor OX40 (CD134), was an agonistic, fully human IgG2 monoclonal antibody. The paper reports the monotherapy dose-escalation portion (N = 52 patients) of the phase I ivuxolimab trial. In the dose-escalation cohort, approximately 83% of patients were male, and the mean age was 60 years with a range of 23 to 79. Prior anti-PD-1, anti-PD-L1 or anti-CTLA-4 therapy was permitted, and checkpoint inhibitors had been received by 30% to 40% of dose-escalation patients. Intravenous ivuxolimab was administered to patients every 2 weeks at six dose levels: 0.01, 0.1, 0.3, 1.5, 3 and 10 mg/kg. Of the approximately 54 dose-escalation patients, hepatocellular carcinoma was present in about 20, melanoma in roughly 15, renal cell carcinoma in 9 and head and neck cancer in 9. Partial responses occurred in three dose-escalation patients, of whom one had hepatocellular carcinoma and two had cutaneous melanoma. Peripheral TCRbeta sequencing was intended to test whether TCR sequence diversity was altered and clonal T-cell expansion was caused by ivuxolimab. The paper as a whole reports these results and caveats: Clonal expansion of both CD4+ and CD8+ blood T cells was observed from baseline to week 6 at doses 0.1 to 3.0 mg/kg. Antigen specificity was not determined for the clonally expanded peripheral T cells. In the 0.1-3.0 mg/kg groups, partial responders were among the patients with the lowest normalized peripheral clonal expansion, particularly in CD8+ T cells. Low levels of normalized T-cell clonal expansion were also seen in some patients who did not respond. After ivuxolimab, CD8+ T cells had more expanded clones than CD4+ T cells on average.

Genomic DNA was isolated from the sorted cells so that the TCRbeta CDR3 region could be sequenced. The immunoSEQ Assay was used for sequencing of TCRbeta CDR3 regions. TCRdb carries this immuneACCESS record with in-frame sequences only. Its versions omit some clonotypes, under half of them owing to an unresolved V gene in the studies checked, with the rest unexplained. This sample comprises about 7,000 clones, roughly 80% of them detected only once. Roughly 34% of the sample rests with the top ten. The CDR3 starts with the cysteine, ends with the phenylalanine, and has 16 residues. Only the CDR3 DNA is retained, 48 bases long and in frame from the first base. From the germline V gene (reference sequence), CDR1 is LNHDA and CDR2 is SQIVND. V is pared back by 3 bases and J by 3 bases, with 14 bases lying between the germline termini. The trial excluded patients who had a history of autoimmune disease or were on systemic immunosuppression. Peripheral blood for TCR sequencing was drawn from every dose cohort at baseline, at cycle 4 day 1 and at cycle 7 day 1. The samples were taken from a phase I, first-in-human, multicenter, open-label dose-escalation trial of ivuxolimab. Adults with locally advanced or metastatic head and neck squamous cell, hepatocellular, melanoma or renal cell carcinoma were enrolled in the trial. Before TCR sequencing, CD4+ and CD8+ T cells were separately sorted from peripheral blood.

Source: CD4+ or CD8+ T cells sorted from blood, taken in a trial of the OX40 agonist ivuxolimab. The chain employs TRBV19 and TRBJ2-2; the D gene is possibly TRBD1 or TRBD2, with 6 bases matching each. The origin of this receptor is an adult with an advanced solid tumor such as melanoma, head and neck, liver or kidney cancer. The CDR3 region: CASSIGWGADTGELFF. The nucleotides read TGTGCCAGTAGTATTGGTTGGGGGGCCGACACCGGGGAGCTGTTTTTT.